The 3 T cell receptor beta chains reported below all come from one sample, sequenced in a study of shared clonotypes between healthy human individuals. The data were produced by immunoSEQ multiplex PCR, yet TCRdb's version contains in-frame clones alone and is incomplete. Among approximately 980,000 clones listed, approximately 80% were seen once. The sequenced material came from memory CD4+ T cells sorted from blood. Subset of the sample: CD45RA-negative fraction. These receptor sequences come from a man between 18 and 29 years old in good health.

V gene TRBV28 combines with J gene TRBJ1-4, with a tentative D call TRBD1 (6 bases). The CDR3 is 14 amino acids. The germline V gene has CDR1 MDHEN and CDR2 SYDVKM. V was cut by 6 bases and J by 7 bases, with 15 bases left in between. The CDR3 DNA is TGTGCCAGCAGAGGACCCGGGGGCGTTGAAAAACTGTTTTTT. Its translation: CASRGPGGVEKLFF.

V is TRBV7-2 and J is TRBJ2-7; no clear D gene. The CDR3 consists of 12 residues. Germline V gives CDR1 SGHTA, CDR2 FQGNSA. V was clipped by 0 bases and J by 6 bases, with 6 bases between them. CDR3 bases: TGTGCCAGCAGCTTAGCCCGGGTCGAGCAGTACTTC. This gives the protein CASSLARVEQYF.

The chain joins TRBV10-3 to TRBJ2-2; 8 bases line up with TRBD1. Germline V lookup: CDR1 ENHRY, CDR2 SYGVKD. Trimming at V came to 10 bases and at J to 0 bases, leaving 4 bases not matched to a gene. The CDR3 length is 14 residues. The CDR3 protein is CATGTGANTGELFF. CDR3 nucleotide sequence: TGTGCCACCGGGACAGGAGCGAACACCGGGGAGCTGTTTTTT.